These T cell receptor beta chains were read from a single sample in a study of cytomegalovirus exposure and HLA in healthy donors. Clones were read by immunoSEQ multiplex PCR, and TCRdb kept only the in-frame ones, dropping some. In the table there are around 170,000 clones, 82% of which are singletons. Sequencing used PBMCs. These receptors all stem from a man aged 35 to 55 in good health and CMV-seronegative. CDR3s include the opening cysteine and the closing phenylalanine or tryptophan. The D gene is left open where the match is weak. Only some rows state a clone size, as once, few, many or a class for expanded clones.

V gene,clone size,D gene,J gene,CDR3 DNA,CDR3 protein
TRBV5-1,-,TRBD2,TRBJ2-7,TGCGCCAGCAGATCAGGCGGACCAGTAGCGGGTAAACCAAGCTCCTACGAGCAGTACTTC,CASRSGGPVAGKPSSYEQYF
TRBV5-6,-,-,TRBJ2-5,TGTGCCAGCAGCTTTAGCACAGGGTCGGAAAAAGAGACCCAGTACTTC,CASSFSTGSEKETQYF
TRBV7-7,-,-,TRBJ2-1,TGTGCTAGCAGCGGGGACAGCAATGAGCAGTTCTTC,CASSGDSNEQFF
TRBV7-2,-,-,TRBJ1-1,TGTGCCAGCAGCCCGTTACCCCAGGGAACTGAAGCTTTCTTT,CASSPLPQGTEAFF
TRBV28,-,TRBD2,TRBJ2-2,TGTGCCAGCAGTTCGACTAGCGGGGGGCCGAGGGCCGGGGAGCTGTTTTTT,CASSSTSGGPRAGELFF
TRBV6-5,-,-,TRBJ1-1,TGTGCCAGCAGTTACTCGAGGGCCAGGATGAACACTGAAGCTTTCTTT,CASSYSRARMNTEAFF
TRBV28,-,TRBD2,TRBJ2-7,TGTGCCAGCAGTCGTAGGACTAGCGGGGCCTACGAGCAGTACTTC,CASSRRTSGAYEQYF
TRBV6-6,-,TRBD1,TRBJ2-3,TGTGCCAGCAGAGACAGGGGTTACGGCACAGATACGCAGTATTTT,CASRDRGYGTDTQYF
TRBV7-3,-,TRBD1,TRBJ1-2,TGTGCCAGCAGCCCAACGGACAGGGGTCTATACGGCTACACCTTC,CASSPTDRGLYGYTF
TRBV9,-,-,TRBJ2-3,TGTGCCAGCAGCGTGTTGACGGCGGGGATTAGCACAGATACGCAGTATTTT,CASSVLTAGISTDTQYF
TRBV7-8,-,TRBD2,TRBJ2-1,TGTGCCAGCCGGACTAGCGGGAATCCCCTGAATGAGCAGTTCTTC,CASRTSGNPLNEQFF
TRBV19,-,TRBD1,TRBJ1-5,TGTGCCAGTAGTATAGGAGGGGCAGGGGGTAATCAGCCCCAGCATTTT,CASSIGGAGGNQPQHF
TRBV5-1,-,TRBD1,TRBJ1-2,TGCGCCAGCAGCTTGGGGACAGGGGACTATGGCTACACCTTC,CASSLGTGDYGYTF
TRBV30,-,-,TRBJ1-3,TGTGCCTGGACCCCCGCCGGACTATCTGGAAACACCATATATTTT,CAWTPAGLSGNTIYF
TRBV2,-,-,TRBJ1-3,TGTGCCAGCAGTGAAGAAGCGGGACCTGGAAACACCATATATTTT,CASSEEAGPGNTIYF
TRBV5-4,-,-,TRBJ2-6,TGTGCCAGCAGCCCCGGTGCAGGGGTAGCCTCTGGGGCCAACGTCCTGACTTTC,CASSPGAGVASGANVLTF
TRBV5-6,-,TRBD1,TRBJ1-2,TGTGCCAGCAGCCTTAGGCGACAGGGTGGGGAGGCGGAAGGCTACACCTTC,CASSLRRQGGEAEGYTF
TRBV4-3,-,TRBD1,TRBJ1-1,TGCGCCAGCAGCCAAGGGGACAGGGGACGGGCGTGGACTGAAGCTTTCTTT,CASSQGDRGRAWTEAFF
TRBV19,-,-,TRBJ2-3,TGTGCCAGTAGAAAGGAGGGGTCGGTATCAGATACGCAGTATTTT,CASRKEGSVSDTQYF
TRBV2,-,-,TRBJ2-2,TGTGCCAGCGGATCGGGGGTCCGGGAGCTGTTTTTT,CASGSGVRELFF
TRBV27,-,TRBD1,TRBJ2-1,TGTGCCAGCAGTCTCGGGACAGGGGCCTACAATGAGCAGTTCTTC,CASSLGTGAYNEQFF
TRBV27,-,TRBD1,TRBJ1-2,TGTGCCAGCAGTTTATCGACCAGGGGGAATGGCTACACCTTC,CASSLSTRGNGYTF
TRBV28,-,-,TRBJ1-1,TGTGCCAGCAGTTTACAGGGGAACACTGAAGCTTTCTTT,CASSLQGNTEAFF
TRBV28,-,TRBD1,TRBJ2-7,TGTGCCAGCAGTTACACCGGGACAGGGTGGGGGGAGCAGTACTTC,CASSYTGTGWGEQYF
TRBV5-4,-,-,TRBJ2-5,TGTGCCAGCAGCTCCCGGGGGTTTCATCTGGAGACCCAGTACTTC,CASSSRGFHLETQYF
TRBV7-8,-,TRBD2,TRBJ2-1,TGTGCCAGCAGTGGGGGACTAGCGGGGGGGTTAACACAGTTCTTC,CASSGGLAGGLTQFF
TRBV7-3,-,-,TRBJ1-1,TGTGCCAGCAGCGGGTCGGGAGGCGGGAACACTGAAGCTTTCTTT,CASSGSGGGNTEAFF
TRBV2,once,-,TRBJ2-7,TGTGCCAGCAGGGCGGAATGGCAGGGAACCTACGAGCAGTACTTC,CASRAEWQGTYEQYF
TRBV19,-,-,TRBJ2-7,TGTGCCAGTAGTATCGGTGGCGGGGGCACCTACGAGCAGTACTTC,CASSIGGGGTYEQYF
TRBV11-3,-,TRBD1,TRBJ2-7,TGTGCCAGCAGCCGCCCGGCTACAGGGGGTTTTATCTACGAGCAGTACTTC,CASSRPATGGFIYEQYF
TRBV7-9,few,-,TRBJ2-7,TGTTCCAGCAGCTCATGGGGGGGCCAGGGCTCCTACGAGCAGTACTTC,CSSSSWGGQGSYEQYF
TRBV11-2,-,TRBD2,TRBJ2-1,TGTGCCAGCAGCTTTCGGCGGGGGATCTACAATGAGCAGTTCTTC,CASSFRRGIYNEQFF
TRBV2,once,TRBD2,TRBJ2-5,TGTGCCAGCAGTGCCCGGGCTAGCGGGAGGGCGAGCCAAGAGACCCAGTACTTC,CASSARASGRASQETQYF
TRBV18,-,-,TRBJ1-4,TGTGCCAGCTCACCACTCCCGGGACAAGCCGTTGAAAAACTGTTTTTT,CASSPLPGQAVEKLFF
TRBV4-1,-,-,TRBJ1-6,TGCGCCAGCAGCACGCGGGCGGGACGTTTCGATTCACCCCTCCACTTT,CASSTRAGRFDSPLHF
TRBV27,few,-,TRBJ1-2,TGTGCCAGCAGTAAAGGGAATAGGGGATTCTATGGCTACACCTTC,CASSKGNRGFYGYTF
TRBV11-2,-,-,TRBJ2-1,TGTGCCAGCAGCTTACGTCGACTTTCCAATGAGCAGTTCTTC,CASSLRRLSNEQFF
TRBV28,-,-,TRBJ1-3,TGTGCCAGCAGTTTCTCCGGGTCCTACACCATATATTTT,CASSFSGSYTIYF
TRBV7-2,once,TRBD2,TRBJ2-3,TGTGCCAGCAGCTTAGGGACTAGCCTCGATACGCAGTATTTT,CASSLGTSLDTQYF
TRBV27,-,TRBD2,TRBJ2-7,TGTGCCAGCAGTTTACGTCCAGGACTAGCGCCTGACCCATACGAGCAGTACTTC,CASSLRPGLAPDPYEQYF
TRBV19,once,-,TRBJ2-7,TGTGCCAGTAGCGACATAACAGGGACCCACGAGCAGTACTTC,CASSDITGTHEQYF
TRBV6-6,-,TRBD1,TRBJ2-1,TGTGCCAGCAGTTACGAGGGGACAGGGGCCCTCAATGAGCAGTTCTTC,CASSYEGTGALNEQFF
TRBV7-2,-,-,TRBJ1-2,TGTGCCAGCAGCTTAGCGACCCAGCCAGGGGAGGGAGGCTACACCTTC,CASSLATQPGEGGYTF
TRBV5-1,-,TRBD1,TRBJ1-1,TGCGCCAGCAGCCAACAAGGGGGCCCTGAAGCTTTCTTT,CASSQQGGPEAFF
TRBV5-5,-,TRBD1,TRBJ1-6,TGTGCCAGCAGCTTATTAGGGGGCGCGGATAATTCACCCCTCCACTTT,CASSLLGGADNSPLHF
TRBV19,-,-,TRBJ1-2,TGTGCCAGTAGAGCGGTGGGGAGTAACTATGGCTACACCTTC,CASRAVGSNYGYTF
TRBV6-6,-,-,TRBJ2-7,TGTGCCAGCAGTTATGCCAGAGGGAGTGGCGGCTACGAGCAGTACTTC,CASSYARGSGGYEQYF
TRBV7-9,once,TRBD1,TRBJ1-2,TGTTCCAGCAGCTTAGGCAGGGACAGACCTAACTATGGCTACACCTTC,CSSSLGRDRPNYGYTF
TRBV7-9,-,-,TRBJ1-1,TGTGCCAGCAGCATAATACAGGGTGGGAACACTGAAGCTTTCTTT,CASSIIQGGNTEAFF
TRBV5-6,-,TRBD2,TRBJ2-1,TGTGCCAGCAGCTTTATGACTAGCGGGGGATCCTACAATGAGCAGTTCTTC,CASSFMTSGGSYNEQFF
TRBV19,-,-,TRBJ1-5,TGTGCCAGCACTCCTCGCCGGGGTTCTCTCGGGCCCCAGCATTTT,CASTPRRGSLGPQHF
TRBV7-2,-,-,TRBJ1-2,TGTGCCAGCGGTCAGGGCATTTACTATGGCTACACCTTC,CASGQGIYYGYTF
TRBV7-2,-,-,TRBJ2-7,TGTGCCAGCAGGGCCACAGCAGAGCCCGAGCAGTACTTC,CASRATAEPEQYF
TRBV6-1,-,TRBD1,TRBJ2-5,TGTGCCAGCAGGGCCGATGACAGGGGCCAAGAGACCCAGTACTTC,CASRADDRGQETQYF
TRBV5-1,-,-,TRBJ2-3,TGCGCCAGCAGCTTGGATGGAGGGGGCGCTGGAGATACGCAGTATTTT,CASSLDGGGAGDTQYF